This T cell receptor beta chain was captured by sequencing in a study of cytomegalovirus exposure and HLA in healthy donors. The wider study: Counted in an early data release were tens of millions of unique TCRs from HLA-typed donors. Study conclusions and caveats: Most subjects had HLA-A and HLA-B alleles reportedly predicted accurately by TCR beta sequences.

With respect to this clone: The antigen remains undetermined. Additional DNA sequences in this sample encode the identical CDR3.

There are 14 residues in the CDR3. Germline V gene sequence: CDR1 MNHEY, CDR2 SMNVEV (reference sequence). V lost 6 bases to trimming and J lost 0 bases, with 11 bases between them. Primers: 60 Vbeta forward and 13 Jbeta reverse. The authors' processing: About 88 million unique TCR beta chains, approximately 11 million of them shared, were counted by a later analysis. Measured with immunoSEQ multiplex PCR; TCRdb has only the in-frame clones, and not every one. V and J calls and clone size come straight from that table; D and trimming were deduced from the DNA. The table shows approximately 100,000 clones, with 70% to 85% occurring only once. At collection, donors were nominally healthy, but unrecorded immune exposures were probable.

Sequenced: PBMCs. This receptor was identified in a woman in her thirties or forties in good health and CMV-seronegative. The V and J genes are TRBV27 and TRBJ1-2; D is unresolved. CDR3 nucleotides: TGTGCCAGCAGCTCATTGGCTGCTAACTATGGCTACACCTTC. It encodes CASSSLAANYGYTF.